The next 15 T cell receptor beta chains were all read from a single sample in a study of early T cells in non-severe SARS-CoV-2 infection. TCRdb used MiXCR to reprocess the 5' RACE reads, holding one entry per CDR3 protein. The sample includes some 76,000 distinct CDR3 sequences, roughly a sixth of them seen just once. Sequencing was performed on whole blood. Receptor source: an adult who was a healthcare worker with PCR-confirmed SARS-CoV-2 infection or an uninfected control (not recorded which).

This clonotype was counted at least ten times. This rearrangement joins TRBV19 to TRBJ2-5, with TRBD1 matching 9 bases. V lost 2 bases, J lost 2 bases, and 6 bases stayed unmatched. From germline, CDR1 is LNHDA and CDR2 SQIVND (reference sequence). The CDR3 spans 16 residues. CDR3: CASSINGQGTQETQYF. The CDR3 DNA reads TGTGCCAGTAGTATAAACGGACAGGGGACGCAAGAGACCCAGTACTTC.

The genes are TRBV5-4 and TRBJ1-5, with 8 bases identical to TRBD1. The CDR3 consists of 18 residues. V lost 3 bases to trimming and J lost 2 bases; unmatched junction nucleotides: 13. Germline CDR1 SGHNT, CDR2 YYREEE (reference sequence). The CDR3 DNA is TGTGCCAGCAGCTCCTTCCAGGGGGCGAATGACGGCAATCAGCCCCAGCATTTT. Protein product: CASSSFQGANDGNQPQHF.

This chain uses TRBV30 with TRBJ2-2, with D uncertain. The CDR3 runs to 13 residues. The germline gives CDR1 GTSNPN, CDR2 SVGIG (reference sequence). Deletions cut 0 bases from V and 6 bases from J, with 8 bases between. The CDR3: CAWSVRVAGELFF. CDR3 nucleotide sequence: TGTGCCTGGAGTGTAAGGGTCGCCGGGGAGCTGTTTTTT.

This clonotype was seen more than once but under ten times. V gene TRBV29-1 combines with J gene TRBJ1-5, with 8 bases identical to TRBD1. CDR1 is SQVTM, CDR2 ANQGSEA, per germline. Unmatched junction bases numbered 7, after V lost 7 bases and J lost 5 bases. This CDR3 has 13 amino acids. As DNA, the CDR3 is TGCAGCGCCATAGACAGGGGAGATCAGCCCCAGCATTTT. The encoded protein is CSAIDRGDQPQHF.

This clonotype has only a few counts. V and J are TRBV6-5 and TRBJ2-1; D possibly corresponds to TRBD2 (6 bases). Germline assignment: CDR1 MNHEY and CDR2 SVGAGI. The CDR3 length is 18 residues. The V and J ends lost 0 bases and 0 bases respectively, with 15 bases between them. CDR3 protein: CASSYSRAGIGSYNEQFF. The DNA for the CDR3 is TGTGCCAGCAGTTACTCGAGGGCGGGAATAGGCTCCTACAATGAGCAGTTCTTC.

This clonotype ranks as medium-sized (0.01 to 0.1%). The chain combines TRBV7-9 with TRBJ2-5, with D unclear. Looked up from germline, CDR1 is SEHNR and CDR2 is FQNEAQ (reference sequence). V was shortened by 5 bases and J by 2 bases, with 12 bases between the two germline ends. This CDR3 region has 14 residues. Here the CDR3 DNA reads TGTGCCAGCAGCCGCGAACCCCGGCAAGAGACCCAGTACTTC. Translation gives CASSREPRQETQYF.

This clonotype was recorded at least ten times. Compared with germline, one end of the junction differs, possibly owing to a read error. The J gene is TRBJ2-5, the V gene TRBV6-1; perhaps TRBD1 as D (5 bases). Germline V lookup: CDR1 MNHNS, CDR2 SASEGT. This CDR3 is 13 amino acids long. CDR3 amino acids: CASSERGDLREVF. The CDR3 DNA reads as TGTGCCAGCAGTGAAAGGGGTGACCTCAGAGAGGTGTTC.

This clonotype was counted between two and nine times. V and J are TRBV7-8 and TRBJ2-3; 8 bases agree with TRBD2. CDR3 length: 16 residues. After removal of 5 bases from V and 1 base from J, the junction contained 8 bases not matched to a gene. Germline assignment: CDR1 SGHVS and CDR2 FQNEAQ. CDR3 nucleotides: TGTGCCAGCAGCCCCTCCGGAGCGGGGGGCACAGATACGCAGTATTTT. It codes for CASSPSGAGGTDTQYF.

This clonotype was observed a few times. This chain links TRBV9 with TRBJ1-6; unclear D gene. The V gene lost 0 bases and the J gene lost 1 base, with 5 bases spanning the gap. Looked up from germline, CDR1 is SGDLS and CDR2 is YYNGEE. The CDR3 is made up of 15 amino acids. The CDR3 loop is CASSVAGSYNSPLHF. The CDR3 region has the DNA TGTGCCAGCAGCGTAGCCGGGTCCTATAATTCACCCCTCCACTTT.

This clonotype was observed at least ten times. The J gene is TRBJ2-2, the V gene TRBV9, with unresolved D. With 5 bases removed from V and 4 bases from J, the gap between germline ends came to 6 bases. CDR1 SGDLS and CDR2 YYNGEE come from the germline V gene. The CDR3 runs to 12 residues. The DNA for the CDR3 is TGTGCCAGCAGTCCCGGCACCGGGGAGCTGTTTTTT. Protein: CASSPGTGELFF. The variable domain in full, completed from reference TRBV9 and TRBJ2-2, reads DSGVTQTPKHLITATGQRVTLRCSPRSGDLSVYWYQQSLDQGLQFLIQYYNGEERAKGNILERFSAQQFPDLHSELNLSSLELGDSALYFCASSPGTGELFFGEGSRLTVL.

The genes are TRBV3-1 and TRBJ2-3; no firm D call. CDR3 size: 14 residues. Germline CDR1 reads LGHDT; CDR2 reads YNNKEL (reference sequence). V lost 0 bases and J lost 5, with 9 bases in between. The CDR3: CASSQDRIQDTQYF. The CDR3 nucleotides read TGTGCCAGCAGCCAAGATAGAATCCAAGATACGCAGTATTTT.

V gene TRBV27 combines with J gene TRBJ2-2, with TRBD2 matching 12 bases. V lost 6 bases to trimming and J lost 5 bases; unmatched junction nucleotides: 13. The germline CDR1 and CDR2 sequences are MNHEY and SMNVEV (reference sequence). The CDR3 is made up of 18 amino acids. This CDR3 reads CASRGDFTSGRRTGELFF. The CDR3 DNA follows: TGTGCCAGCAGGGGGGACTTCACTAGCGGGAGGCGGACCGGGGAGCTGTTTTTT.

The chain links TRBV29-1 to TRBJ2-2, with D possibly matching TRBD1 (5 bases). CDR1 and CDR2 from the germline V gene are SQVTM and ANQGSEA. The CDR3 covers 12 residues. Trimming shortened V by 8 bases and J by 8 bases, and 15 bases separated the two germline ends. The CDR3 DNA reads TGCAGCATTTCCCGGGCAGGGGGGGAGCTGTTTTTT. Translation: CSISRAGGELFF.

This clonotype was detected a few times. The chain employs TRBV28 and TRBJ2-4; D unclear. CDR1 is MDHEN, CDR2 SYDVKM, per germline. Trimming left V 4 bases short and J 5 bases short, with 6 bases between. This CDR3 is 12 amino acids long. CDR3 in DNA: TGTGCCAGCAGTTCCTTGCAAAACATTCAGTACTTC. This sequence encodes CASSSLQNIQYF.

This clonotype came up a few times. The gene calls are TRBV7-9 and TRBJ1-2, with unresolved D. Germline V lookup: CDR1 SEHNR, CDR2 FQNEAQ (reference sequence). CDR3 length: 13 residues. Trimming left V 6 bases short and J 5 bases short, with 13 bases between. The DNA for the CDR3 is TGTGCCAGCAGGCCGAGGGTGACTTATGGCTACACCTTC. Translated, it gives CASRPRVTYGYTF.